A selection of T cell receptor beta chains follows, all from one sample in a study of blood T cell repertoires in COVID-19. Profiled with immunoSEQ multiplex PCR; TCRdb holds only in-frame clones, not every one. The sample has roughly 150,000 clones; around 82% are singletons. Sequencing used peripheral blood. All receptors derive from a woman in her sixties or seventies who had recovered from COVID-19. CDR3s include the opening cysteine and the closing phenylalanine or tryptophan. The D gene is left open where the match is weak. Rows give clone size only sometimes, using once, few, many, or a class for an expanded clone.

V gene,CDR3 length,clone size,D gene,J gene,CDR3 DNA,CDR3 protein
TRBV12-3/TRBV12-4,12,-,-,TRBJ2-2,TGTGCCAGCAGCTCGGACACCGGGGAGCTGTTTTTT,CASSSDTGELFF
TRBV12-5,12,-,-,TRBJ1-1,TGTGCTAGTGGCCCCCAGGACACTGAAGCTTTCTTT,CASGPQDTEAFF
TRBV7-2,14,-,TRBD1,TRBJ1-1,TGTGCCAGCAGCTCACAGGGGGGGAGGACTGAAGCTTTCTTT,CASSSQGGRTEAFF
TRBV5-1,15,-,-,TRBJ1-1,TGCGCCAGCAGCTTTGGACAGTTGATGAACACTGAAGCTTTCTTT,CASSFGQLMNTEAFF
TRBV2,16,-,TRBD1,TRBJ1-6,TGTGCCAGCAGTGAGGAGGGACAGCTAAACGATTCACCCCTCCACTTT,CASSEEGQLNDSPLHF
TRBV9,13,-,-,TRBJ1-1,TGTGCCAGCAGCGTAGGGGGAGGGTCTGAAGCTTTCTTT,CASSVGGGSEAFF
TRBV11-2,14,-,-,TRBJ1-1,TGTGCCAGCAGCTTAGGGGGGGGGTTCACTGAAGCTTTCTTT,CASSLGGGFTEAFF
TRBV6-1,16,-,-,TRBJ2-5,TGTGCCAGCAGTGCCCCCAACAGAGACAATCAAGAGACCCAGTACTTC,CASSAPNRDNQETQYF
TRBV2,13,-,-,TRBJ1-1,TGTGCCAGGGACACGACATCCAACACTGAAGCTTTCTTT,CARDTTSNTEAFF
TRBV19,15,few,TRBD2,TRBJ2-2,TGTGCCAGTAGTCTGACTAGCGGGTGGACCGGGGAGCTGTTTTTT,CASSLTSGWTGELFF
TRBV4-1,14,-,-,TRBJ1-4,TGCGCCAGCAGCCCCCAGCAGGGGAGTGAAAAACTGTTTTTT,CASSPQQGSEKLFF
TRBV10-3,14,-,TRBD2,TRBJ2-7,TGTGCCATCAGTGGAGCGGGAGTGTCCTACGAGCAGTACTTC,CAISGAGVSYEQYF
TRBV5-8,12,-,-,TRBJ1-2,TGTGCCAGCAGGGGAGGGGAGTTTGGCTACACCTTC,CASRGGEFGYTF
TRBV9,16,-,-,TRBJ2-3,TGTGCCAGCAGCGTAGGGCGGGCGAGATACACAGATACGCAGTATTTT,CASSVGRARYTDTQYF
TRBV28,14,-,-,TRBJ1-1,TGTGCCAGTAGGCCGGGGGGGCTACGGACTGAAGCTTTCTTT,CASRPGGLRTEAFF
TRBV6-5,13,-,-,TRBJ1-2,TGTGCCAGCAGTACTCGACCCGCGGATGGCTACACCTTC,CASSTRPADGYTF
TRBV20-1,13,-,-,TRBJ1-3,TGCAGTGCTAGTACGGGGTCTGGAAACACCATATATTTT,CSASTGSGNTIYF
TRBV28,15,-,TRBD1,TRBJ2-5,TGTGCCAGCACCACACCAACAGGGGCCCAAGAGACCCAGTACTTC,CASTTPTGAQETQYF
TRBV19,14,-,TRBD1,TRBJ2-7,TGTGCCAGCCGAAGGACAGGGGGGACCTACGAGCAGTACTTC,CASRRTGGTYEQYF
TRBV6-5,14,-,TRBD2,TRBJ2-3,TGTGCCAGCAGCTTAGCGGGAGCGGGGGATACGCAGTATTTT,CASSLAGAGDTQYF
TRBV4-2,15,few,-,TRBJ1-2,TGTGCCAGCAGCCAAGATTTAGGGGGACGTTATGGCTACACCTTC,CASSQDLGGRYGYTF
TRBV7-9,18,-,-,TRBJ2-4,TGTGCCAGCAGCTCCAGCCGGTTGAGACCCGGGGCCAAAAACATTCAGTACTTC,CASSSSRLRPGAKNIQYF
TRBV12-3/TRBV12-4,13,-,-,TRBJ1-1,TGTGCCAGCACCCGGCACGCGGGGACTGAAGCTTTCTTT,CASTRHAGTEAFF
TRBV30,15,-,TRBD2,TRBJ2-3,TGTGCCTGGACCCGTGGGGTGGGAGGGGCCGATACGCAGTATTTT,CAWTRGVGGADTQYF
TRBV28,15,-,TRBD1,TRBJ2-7,TGTGCCAGCAGTCCCCTGGGGGACAGGGGGAACGAGCAGTACTTC,CASSPLGDRGNEQYF
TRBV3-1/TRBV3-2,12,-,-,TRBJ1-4,TGTGCCAGCAGCGCGGGCCATGAAAAACTGTTTTTT,CASSAGHEKLFF
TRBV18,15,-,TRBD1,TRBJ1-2,TGTGCCAGCTCACCCAGACAGGGGGCGGGTGTTGGCTACACCTTC,CASSPRQGAGVGYTF
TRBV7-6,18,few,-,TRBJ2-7,TGTGCCAGCAGCTCCGGACCACGGCGGGGCGAAAGCTCCTACGAGCAGTACTTC,CASSSGPRRGESSYEQYF
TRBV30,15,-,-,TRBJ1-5,TGTGCCTGGAGTGTACCGCGGGGCCCCGGAGAGCCCCAGCATTTT,CAWSVPRGPGEPQHF
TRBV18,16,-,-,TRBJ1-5,TGTGCCAGCTCACCAGGTCTGGGGGGGCCCCATCAGCCCCAGCATTTT,CASSPGLGGPHQPQHF
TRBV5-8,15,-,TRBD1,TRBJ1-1,TGTGCCAGCAGGGGCAGGGGGACTGTGGACACTGAAGCTTTCTTT,CASRGRGTVDTEAFF
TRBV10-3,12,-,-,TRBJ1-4,TGTGCCATCAGGGCCCCTAATGAAAAACTGTTTTTT,CAIRAPNEKLFF
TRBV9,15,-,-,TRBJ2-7,TGTGCCAGCAGCGTAGGGGGCAGAGGTTCCTACGAGCAGTACTTC,CASSVGGRGSYEQYF
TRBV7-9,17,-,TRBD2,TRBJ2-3,TGTGCCAGCATCATTTGGCGGGAGCTGCGGATGGATGATACGCAGTATTTT,CASIIWRELRMDDTQYF
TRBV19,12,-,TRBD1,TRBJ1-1,TGTGCCAGTAGTATGCGAGACAGGGTGGCTTTCTTT,CASSMRDRVAFF
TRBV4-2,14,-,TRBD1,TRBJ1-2,TGTGCCAGCAGCCAAGGGGGGGACAGGGGCGGCTACACCTTC,CASSQGGDRGGYTF
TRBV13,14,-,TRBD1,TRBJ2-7,TGTGCCAGCAGCCGGGCGGGACAGGGGTACGAGCAGTACTTC,CASSRAGQGYEQYF
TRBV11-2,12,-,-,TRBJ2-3,TGTGCCAGCAGCCCCGGGGGAGGTACGCAGTATTTT,CASSPGGGTQYF
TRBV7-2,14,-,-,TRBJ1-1,TGTGCCAGCAGCCTGGCAGGGGCGGTCGCTGAAGCTTTCTTT,CASSLAGAVAEAFF
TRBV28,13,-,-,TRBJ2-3,TGTGCCAGCAGATGGGGACTCGCGGATACGCAGTATTTT,CASRWGLADTQYF
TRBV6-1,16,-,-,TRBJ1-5,TGTGCCAGCAGTGAAAGGCAGGCTTATAGCAATCAGCCCCAGCATTTT,CASSERQAYSNQPQHF
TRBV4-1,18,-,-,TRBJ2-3,TGCGCCAGCAGCCAAGGGCCCCCATGGGGAGAGCACACAGATACGCAGTATTTT,CASSQGPPWGEHTDTQYF
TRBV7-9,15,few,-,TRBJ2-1,TGTGCCAGCAGCCGCACTAGGATGGGGTACAATGAGCAGTTCTTC,CASSRTRMGYNEQFF
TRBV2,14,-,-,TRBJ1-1,TGTGCCAGCAGGTTTCCACAGGGTCCGACTGAAGCTTTCTTT,CASRFPQGPTEAFF
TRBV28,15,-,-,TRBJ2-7,TGTGCCAGCACCCCCCCGGGGGATCTATCCTACGAGCAGTACTTC,CASTPPGDLSYEQYF
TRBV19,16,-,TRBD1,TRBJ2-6,TGTGCCAGCAGGACAGGAGGCTTGTCTGGGGCCAACGTCCTGACTTTC,CASRTGGLSGANVLTF
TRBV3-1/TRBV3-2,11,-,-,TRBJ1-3,TGTGCCAGCAGCCAGGGGAGGACCATATATTTT,CASSQGRTIYF
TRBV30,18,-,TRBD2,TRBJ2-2,TGTGCCTGGAGTAACACAAGGAGCGGGAGCGGGAACACCGGGGAGCTGTTTTTT,CAWSNTRSGSGNTGELFF
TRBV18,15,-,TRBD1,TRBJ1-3,TGTGCCAGCTCACCACAGACAGGGTCGGGAAACACCATATATTTT,CASSPQTGSGNTIYF
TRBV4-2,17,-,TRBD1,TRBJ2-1,TGTGCCAGCAGCCCACTCTCCGGGCCAGGGGGACACAATGAGCAGTTCTTC,CASSPLSGPGGHNEQFF
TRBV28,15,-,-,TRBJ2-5,TGTGCCAGCAGTTTAACGGTGGGGGGGGCATGGACCCAGTACTTC,CASSLTVGGAWTQYF
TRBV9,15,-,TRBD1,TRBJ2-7,TGTGCCAGCAGCGTAGCGGACAGGGGGGTCTACGAGCAGTACTTC,CASSVADRGVYEQYF
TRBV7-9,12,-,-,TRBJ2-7,TGTGCCAGCAGCCCGAGGCCCTACGAGCAGTACTTC,CASSPRPYEQYF
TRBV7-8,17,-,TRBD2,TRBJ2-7,TGTGCCAGCAGCTTAGGGGGAGGGCCCCATAGACCATACGAGCAGTACTTC,CASSLGGGPHRPYEQYF
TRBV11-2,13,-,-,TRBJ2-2,TGTGCCAGCAGCGGGAGTATGGGCGGGGAGCTGTTTTTT,CASSGSMGGELFF
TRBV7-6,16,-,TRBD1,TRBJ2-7,TGTGCCAGCAGCTCCGCGTCAGGGGGCAAATCCTACGAGCAGTACTTC,CASSSASGGKSYEQYF
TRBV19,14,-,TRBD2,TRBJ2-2,TGTGCCAGTAACACCGGGGGGGGCCCCGGGGAGCTGTTTTTT,CASNTGGGPGELFF